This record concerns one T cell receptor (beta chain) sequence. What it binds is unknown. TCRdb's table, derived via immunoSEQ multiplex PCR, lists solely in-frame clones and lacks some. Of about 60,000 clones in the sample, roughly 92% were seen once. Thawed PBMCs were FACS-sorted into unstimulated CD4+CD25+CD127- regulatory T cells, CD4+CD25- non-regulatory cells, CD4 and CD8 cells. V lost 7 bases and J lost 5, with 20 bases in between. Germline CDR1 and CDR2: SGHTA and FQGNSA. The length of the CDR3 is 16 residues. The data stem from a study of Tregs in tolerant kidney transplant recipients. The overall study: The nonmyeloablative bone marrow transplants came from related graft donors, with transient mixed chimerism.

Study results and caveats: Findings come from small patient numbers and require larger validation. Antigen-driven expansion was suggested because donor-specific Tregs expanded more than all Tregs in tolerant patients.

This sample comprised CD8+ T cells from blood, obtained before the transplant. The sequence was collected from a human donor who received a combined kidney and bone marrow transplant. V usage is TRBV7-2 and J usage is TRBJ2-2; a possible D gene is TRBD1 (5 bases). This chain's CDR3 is CASNQRGGTPTGELFF. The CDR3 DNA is TGTGCCAGCAACCAAAGGGGCGGTACACCTACCGGGGAGCTGTTTTTT.